The 26 T cell receptor beta chains below all came from one sample that was sequenced in a study of post-analysis software for immune sequencing data. Whole-study findings and limits: Among 5 or 6 TRBV segments more frequent in patients than controls were TRBV5-6, TRBV5-1 and TRBV20-1.

The TCR beta cDNA libraries carried unique molecular identifiers. TCRdb itself ran the PCR reads through MiXCR, one entry per CDR3 protein. The sample shows about 500,000 distinct CDR3 sequences, under 55% of them seen only once. For these TCRs, the target antigens are not known. Sequencing was performed on blood. The source of these receptors is a girl aged 10-17 years with multiple sclerosis.

The chain couples TRBV12-3 or TRBV12-4 to TRBJ2-7, with 9 bases matching TRBD2. The trim removed 6 bases at V and 4 bases at J, leaving 7 bases unmatched. The CDR3 runs 14 residues. The CDR3 is CASRVTSGSYEQYF. The CDR3 region has the DNA TGTGCCAGCAGGGTAACTAGCGGGTCGTACGAGCAGTACTTC.

This clonotype was seen only a few times. The rearrangement links TRBV7-2 to TRBJ2-7; D might be TRBD1 or TRBD2, each matching 5 bases. In germline, CDR1 is SGHTA, CDR2 FQGNSA. Trimming took 1 base from V and 2 from J, leaving 18 bases between them. This CDR3 is built from 17 residues. CDR3 DNA: TGTGCCAGCAGCTTAGTCGCTGGAGAGGGGCTCCCCTACGAGCAGTACTTC. Amino acid sequence: CASSLVAGEGLPYEQYF.

This chain links TRBV5-5 with TRBJ2-7; TRBD2 matches 7 bases. The CDR3 spans 14 residues. Germline V gene lookup returns CDR1 SGHKS and CDR2 YYEKEE (reference sequence). Trimming cost V 1 base and J 5 bases; bases outside gene matches: 6. The DNA for the CDR3 is TGTGCCAGCAGCTTGACGGGAGGATTGGACGAGCAGTACTTC. Protein: CASSLTGGLDEQYF.

The CDR3 nucleotides are TGTGCCAGCAGCCCTAGTTTAAGCTCCTACAATGAGCAGTTCTTC. Its protein is CASSPSLSSYNEQFF. The gene calls are TRBV11-3 and TRBJ2-1; D remains ambiguous. Trimming left V 5 bases short and J 0 bases short, with 11 bases between. Germline V lookup: CDR1 SGHNT, CDR2 YENEEA. The CDR3 has 15 amino acids.

The genes are TRBV6-6 and TRBJ2-1; D gene ambiguous. Trimming stripped 6 bases from V and 6 bases from J, with 9 bases between. Germline values: CDR1 MNHNY, CDR2 SVGAGI (reference sequence). The CDR3 consists of 12 residues. CDR3: CASRRASNEQFF. CDR3 DNA sequence: TGTGCCAGCAGGCGTGCGAGCAATGAGCAGTTCTTC.

The chain couples TRBV28 to TRBJ2-3; D is undetermined. Germline V gene data show CDR1 as MDHEN and CDR2 as SYDVKM. Deletions cut 6 bases from V and 6 bases from J, with 7 bases between. This CDR3 region has 11 residues. The CDR3 is CASSFDDTQYF. In nucleotides, the CDR3 is TGTGCCAGCAGCTTCGATGATACGCAGTATTTT.

This clonotype was counted a few times. The chain couples TRBV29-1 to TRBJ2-7; TRBD2 aligns across 7 bases. Germline V gives CDR1 SQVTM, CDR2 ANQGSEA. The CDR3 is 13 residues long. After removal of 5 bases from V and 2 bases from J, the junction contained 6 bases not matched to a gene. The CDR3 region has the DNA TGCAGCGTTCTCTTAGCGGGTACCTACGAGCAGTACTTC. This encodes CSVLLAGTYEQYF.

The J gene is TRBJ2-5, the V gene TRBV7-9; D is perhaps TRBD2 (5 bases). This CDR3 has 13 amino acids. Germline CDR1 is SEHNR and CDR2 is FQNEAQ (reference sequence). V shed 5 bases and J shed 4 bases, with 11 bases lying between them. Here the CDR3 reads CASSPTNSETQYF. CDR3 in DNA: TGTGCCAGCAGCCCGACTAACTCAGAGACCCAGTACTTC.

The CDR3 nucleotides read TGTGCCAGCAGTTACTCAGGACAGATACTGAACACTGAAGCTTTCTTT. This translates into CASSYSGQILNTEAFF. The chain combines TRBV6-5 with TRBJ1-1; a weak D match, TRBD1 (6 bases). The CDR3 runs to 16 residues. The germline V gene has CDR1 MNHEY and CDR2 SVGAGI. Trimming cost V 0 bases and J 0 bases, with 11 bases left between them.

V is TRBV9 and J is TRBJ2-7, with 12 nucleotides matching TRBD2. J gave up 5 bases and V 3 bases, and 3 bases lay outside the gene matches. The CDR3 length is 14 residues. Germline V CDR1 and CDR2: SGDLS, YYNGEE. CDR3: CASSASGRAHEQYF. The CDR3 nucleotides are TGTGCCAGCAGCGCTAGCGGGAGGGCCCACGAGCAGTACTTC.

This clonotype came up a few times. V usage is TRBV27 and J usage is TRBJ1-2, with 7 bases aligning to TRBD1. There are 16 residues in the CDR3. V was pared by 0 bases and J by 0 bases, with 4 bases of the junction left unmatched. CDR1 is MNHEY and CDR2 is SMNVEV in the germline V gene (reference sequence). Here the CDR3 reads CASSLSGGEANYGYTF. CDR3 sequence (DNA): TGTGCCAGCAGTTTATCAGGGGGCGAAGCTAACTATGGCTACACCTTC.

This clonotype was counted between two and nine times. The V gene is TRBV12-3 or TRBV12-4, the J gene TRBJ2-6; D is uncertain. V was shortened by 6 bases and J by 0 bases, with 6 bases between the two germline ends. CDR3 length: 14 residues. The DNA for the CDR3 is TGTGCCAGCAGGGTCAGCTCTGGGGCCAACGTCCTGACTTTC. Translating it yields CASRVSSGANVLTF.

This clonotype was counted a few times. V and J are TRBV7-9 and TRBJ2-7; 7 bases are a match to TRBD2. The V segment lost 6 bases and the J segment 2 bases; nucleotides outside the gene matches: 13. The V gene's germline CDR1 is SEHNR and CDR2 FQNEAQ (reference sequence). This CDR3 has 16 residues. The CDR3: CASSLLFRGDPYEQYF. The DNA of the CDR3 is TGTGCCAGCAGTCTCCTCTTTCGGGGGGACCCCTACGAGCAGTACTTC. Full variable domain (missing parts from reference TRBV7-9 and TRBJ2-7): DTGVSQNPRHKITKRGQNVTFRCDPISEHNRLYWYRQTLGQGPEFLTYFQNEAQLEKSRLLSDRFSAERPKGSFSTLEIQRTEQGDSAMYLCASSLLFRGDPYEQYFGPGTRLTVT.

This chain connects TRBV6-5 to TRBJ2-5, with a tentative D call TRBD2 (6 bases). The J call is uncertain, as TRBJ2-7 better fits the DNA end. The V gene's germline CDR1 is MNHEY and CDR2 SVGAGI. This CDR3 contains 15 residues. The CDR3 here is CASSYSGRSFYEQYF. The DNA of the CDR3 is TGTGCCAGCAGTTACTCAGGGAGGTCCTTCTACGAGCAGTACTTC.

This clonotype was detected only a few times. The chain carries TRBV20-1 and TRBJ2-7, with 8 nucleotides matching TRBD1. CDR1 and CDR2 (germline): DFQATT, SNEGSKA (reference sequence). This CDR3 region has 16 residues. J gave up 1 base and V 2 bases, and 10 bases lay outside the gene matches. CDR3 in amino acids: CSARLEGTGTSYEQYF. DNA for the CDR3: TGCAGTGCTAGACTAGAGGGGACAGGAACTTCCTACGAGCAGTACTTC.

This clonotype appeared a few times. This chain connects TRBV7-9 to TRBJ2-5, with D possibly matching TRBD1 (6 bases). The germline gives CDR1 SEHNR, CDR2 FQNEAQ (reference sequence). Trimming took off 6 bases at V and 3 bases at J, with 14 bases between the two ends. This CDR3 spans 14 amino acids. The CDR3: CASRVEWDKETQYF. In DNA form, the CDR3 reads TGTGCCAGCAGAGTAGAGTGGGACAAAGAGACCCAGTACTTC.

This sequence joins TRBV5-1 and TRBJ2-7; D could derive from TRBD1 or TRBD2 (6 bases each). There are 15 residues in the CDR3. Trimming stripped 1 base from V and 2 bases from J, with 13 bases between. Looked up from germline, CDR1 is SGHRS and CDR2 is YFSETQ. CDR3 DNA sequence: TGCGCCAGCAGCTTGAATTTGGGGGGCCCCTACGAGCAGTACTTC. Protein sequence: CASSLNLGGPYEQYF.

This clonotype was found a few times. This sequence joins TRBV5-1 and TRBJ1-2, with 12 bases aligning to TRBD1. Trimming took 4 bases from V and 6 from J; bases not matched to a gene: 4. This CDR3 comprises 14 residues. Germline V lookup: CDR1 SGHRS, CDR2 YFSETQ. In nucleotides, the CDR3 is TGCGCCAGCAGCCCCGGGACAGGGGGCAATGGCTACACCTTC. Translation: CASSPGTGGNGYTF.

The V and J genes are TRBV7-2 and TRBJ2-7; D not certain. The CDR3 is made up of 13 amino acids. Per the germline V gene, CDR1 is SGHTA and CDR2 is FQGNSA. The V end lost 3 bases, the J end lost 6 bases, and 12 bases lay between the germline ends. In DNA, the CDR3 is TGTGCCAGCAGCTTTGGCGATAGACTCGAGCAGTACTTC. Its protein is CASSFGDRLEQYF.

The genes are TRBV20-1 and TRBJ1-2, with D unclear. V was cut by 7 bases and J by 3 bases, with 15 bases left in between. The CDR3 totals 13 residues. Germline V gene data show CDR1 as DFQATT and CDR2 as SNEGSKA (reference sequence). CDR3 coding DNA: TGCAGTGGGTGTCGGGAGAGATACTATGGCTACACCTTC. It is translated as CSGCRERYYGYTF.

The rearrangement joins TRBV7-9 to TRBJ2-1; D is uncertain. Germline V gene lookup returns CDR1 SEHNR and CDR2 FQNEAQ (reference sequence). The CDR3 spans 15 residues. The V gene lost 5 bases and the J gene lost 9 bases, with 20 bases spanning the gap. CDR3 loop: CASSNARYASGEQFF. As DNA, the CDR3 is TGTGCCAGCAGCAACGCCAGGTATGCCTCGGGTGAGCAGTTCTTC.

This clonotype turned up a few times. The genes are TRBV11-1 and TRBJ2-1, with D possibly TRBD2 on 5 matching bases. V lost 7 bases, J lost 1 base, and 29 bases lay in between. The CDR3 extends over 20 amino acids. The V gene's germline CDR1 is SGHAT and CDR2 FQDESV (reference sequence). The CDR3 coding sequence is TGTGCCAGCACCACCGGAGGAGTTGTGGCTGGCGAAGGGTCCTACAATGAGCAGTTCTTC. Encoded protein: CASTTGGVVAGEGSYNEQFF.

This clonotype was detected only once. The CDR3 here is CATSRDRASGVYEQYF. The DNA for the CDR3 is TGTGCCACCAGCAGAGATCGTGCTAGCGGGGTTTACGAGCAGTACTTC. This chain connects TRBV15 to TRBJ2-5; 9 bases are shared with TRBD2. Gene TRBJ2-7 matches the end of the DNA better, so the J call may be wrong. This CDR3 spans 16 amino acids. The germline V gene encodes CDR1 LNHNV and CDR2 YYDKDF (reference sequence).

This chain uses TRBV12-3 or TRBV12-4 with TRBJ2-1, with 7 bases lining up with TRBD2. This CDR3 comprises 16 residues. V lost 5 bases and J lost 7; bases outside the gene matches: 14. The CDR3 protein is CASSPRRAGESNEQFF. CDR3 sequence (DNA): TGTGCCAGCAGTCCCCGCAGGGCGGGAGAGTCTAATGAGCAGTTCTTC.

Points on this clonotype: Its ends do not fully match the called genes, so a read error is possible. The rearrangement uses TRBV7-7 and TRBJ2-5; TRBD2 might be the D (6 bases). This CDR3 has 15 residues. Germline values: CDR1 SSHAT, CDR2 FNYEAQ (reference sequence). Here the CDR3 reads CASSSGRGSGETQYF. In DNA form, the CDR3 reads TGTGCTAGCAGCTCGGGGCGGGGTTCTGGGGAGACCCAGTACTTC.

The rearrangement links TRBV29-1 to TRBJ2-7; D not certain. V dropped 1 base and J dropped 1 base, with 8 bases sitting between them. The CDR3 is 13 amino acids. Germline V gene data show CDR1 as SQVTM and CDR2 as ANQGSEA. The DNA for the CDR3 is TGCAGCGTTGAAGGTCAGGAGTCCTACGAGCAGTACTTC. Amino acid sequence: CSVEGQESYEQYF.